This T cell receptor beta chain was obtained from a study of blood T cell repertoires in COVID-19. Study details: PBMCs, B-cell-depleted T cells, or T cells were the source of the cDNA or gDNA that made up the material.

Study processing details: Reference gene primer amplification in the assay estimated nucleated cell counts. Here immunoSEQ multiplex PCR was the method, and the copy in TCRdb shows in-frame clones only, minus some. V, J and clone size are those of that table, while D and trimming were read from the DNA. The profile shows hundreds of thousands of clones, roughly 86% of them singletons. The ends lost 4 bases at V and 0 bases at J; junction bases unmatched: 6. The CDR3 sequence is 17 residues long. Germline CDR1 reads SGHNT; CDR2 reads YYREEE (reference sequence). Two negative PCRs, clearance, or symptom resolution characterized the recovered Cohort 3 donors.

The clonotype originates from a woman aged 18-29 years who had recovered from COVID-19. Material: PBMCs or T cells enriched from blood (not recorded which). The gene calls are TRBV5-4 and TRBJ2-1; 11 nucleotides match TRBD2. This chain's CDR3 is CASSVASGGSSYNEQFF. In DNA, the CDR3 is TGTGCCAGCAGCGTAGCTAGCGGGGGGAGCTCCTACAATGAGCAGTTCTTC.